This is a list of T cell receptor beta chains from one sample in a study of Graves' ophthalmopathy and Graves' hyperthyroidism. MiXCR, applied by TCRdb to the multiplex PCR reads, yields one record per CDR3 protein. The repertoire holds 400,000 or so distinct CDR3 sequences, with approximately 15% as singletons. The sample consisted of peripheral blood. These receptors came from a woman aged 18-35 years with stable Graves' hyperthyroidism. The CDR3 runs from the conserved cysteine through the conserved F or W. Each record gives: clone size, V gene, J gene, D gene, CDR3 DNA, CDR3 protein. The D gene is left open where the match is weak. Clone size is stated in some rows and not others, as once, few, many or a class when expanded.

clone_size: many
v_call: TRBV7-9
j_call: TRBJ2-7
d_call: TRBD1
cdr3_nt: TGTGCCAGCAGCCCTTACAGGGGAAGGGGCTACGAGCAGTACTTC
cdr3_aa: CASSPYRGRGYEQYF

clone_size: many
v_call: TRBV6-1
j_call: TRBJ2-2
d_call: .
cdr3_nt: TGTGCCAGCAGACCGGGACACCTTAACACCGGGGAGCTGTTTTTT
cdr3_aa: CASRPGHLNTGELFF

clone_size: .
v_call: TRBV11-2
j_call: TRBJ2-3
d_call: .
cdr3_nt: TGTGCCAGCAGCCCAAGTATAGTCACAGATACGCAGTATTTT
cdr3_aa: CASSPSIVTDTQYF

clone_size: many
v_call: TRBV20-1
j_call: TRBJ2-2
d_call: TRBD2
cdr3_nt: TGCAGTGCCCGAGCGGGACGCAAGAACACCGGGGAGCTGTTTTTT
cdr3_aa: CSARAGRKNTGELFF

clone_size: .
v_call: TRBV6-1
j_call: TRBJ1-5
d_call: TRBD1
cdr3_nt: TGTGCCAGCACCCCACTCGGGACAGGAGGGGAACAGCCCCAGCATTTT
cdr3_aa: CASTPLGTGGEQPQHF

clone_size: many
v_call: TRBV4-1
j_call: TRBJ2-5
d_call: .
cdr3_nt: TGCGCCAGCAGCCAAGAGGGGGGCGGGCGCCGCCAAGAGACCCAGTACTTC
cdr3_aa: CASSQEGGGRRQETQYF

clone_size: many
v_call: TRBV14
j_call: TRBJ1-1
d_call: .
cdr3_nt: TGTGCCAGCAGCCAAGATTGGGGGAGATTAGCTTTCTTT
cdr3_aa: CASSQDWGRLAFF

clone_size: many
v_call: TRBV19
j_call: TRBJ1-1
d_call: .
cdr3_nt: TGTGCCAGTAGTATAGGGGGTTACACTGAAGCTTTCTTT
cdr3_aa: CASSIGGYTEAFF

clone_size: .
v_call: TRBV15
j_call: TRBJ1-5
d_call: .
cdr3_nt: TGTGCCACCAGCAGACCCCCCCCGGGAAATCAGCCCCAGCATTTT
cdr3_aa: CATSRPPPGNQPQHF

clone_size: many
v_call: TRBV6-2/TRBV6-3
j_call: TRBJ2-5
d_call: .
cdr3_nt: TGTGCCACCCAGACAGGACCAGAGACCCAGTACTTC
cdr3_aa: CATQTGPETQYF

clone_size: many
v_call: TRBV19
j_call: TRBJ1-1
d_call: TRBD1
cdr3_nt: TGTGCCAGTAGGAGGGACAGGGGCACTGAAGCTTTCTTT
cdr3_aa: CASRRDRGTEAFF

clone_size: many
v_call: TRBV6-1
j_call: TRBJ1-1
d_call: .
cdr3_nt: TGTGCCAGCTCGGAGAGACAAGCTTTCTTT
cdr3_aa: CASSERQAFF

clone_size: many
v_call: TRBV5-1
j_call: TRBJ1-1
d_call: .
cdr3_nt: TGCGCCAGCAGCCCGGGCGGGACCGAAAGGGGTGAAGCTTTCTTT
cdr3_aa: CASSPGGTERGEAFF

clone_size: few
v_call: TRBV29-1
j_call: TRBJ2-7
d_call: .
cdr3_nt: TGCAGCGTTGTGGTCAGCAACTACGAGCAGTACTTC
cdr3_aa: CSVVVSNYEQYF

clone_size: many
v_call: TRBV12-5
j_call: TRBJ1-6
d_call: .
cdr3_nt: TGTGCTAGTGGCCCCGGGGGGACGACACCCCTCCACTTT
cdr3_aa: CASGPGGTTPLHF

clone_size: many
v_call: TRBV6-1
j_call: TRBJ1-2
d_call: .
cdr3_nt: TGTGCCAGCAGTACCGGGGAGATCTCCAACTATGGCTACACCTTC
cdr3_aa: CASSTGEISNYGYTF

clone_size: many
v_call: TRBV2
j_call: TRBJ2-7
d_call: TRBD1
cdr3_nt: TGTGCCAGCGGTGGACAGGGAAGCTCCTACGAGCAGTACTTC
cdr3_aa: CASGGQGSSYEQYF

clone_size: .
v_call: TRBV19
j_call: TRBJ2-2
d_call: .
cdr3_nt: TGTGCCAGTAGTATAATGGGGACGAACACCGGGGAGCTGTTTTTT
cdr3_aa: CASSIMGTNTGELFF

clone_size: many
v_call: TRBV19
j_call: TRBJ1-2
d_call: .
cdr3_nt: TGTGCCAGAAGTCGTGGGGATGGCTACACCTTC
cdr3_aa: CARSRGDGYTF